This T cell receptor (beta chain) originates from a study of blood T cell repertoires in COVID-19. Looking at the study overall: Acute and convalescent COVID-19 samples came from the United States, Italy and Spain.

Unmatched junction bases numbered 12, after V lost 6 bases and J lost 5 bases. Germline V gene lookup returns CDR1 LNHDA and CDR2 SQIVND (reference sequence). The CDR3 length is 16 residues. Seattle patients were enrolled during active infection and followed longitudinally. Per the authors' pipeline: How many nucleated cells were present was estimated from reference gene primer amplification. Produced via immunoSEQ multiplex PCR; TCRdb's table is partial and in-frame only. The D gene and trimming were derived from the DNA, and the V and J assignments and clone size from that table. The sample contains about 220,000 clones, roughly nine tenths of which appear only once.

The chain couples TRBV19 to TRBJ2-1; 8 bases agree with TRBD1. The sequence was obtained from a woman aged 50 to 60 with COVID-19, enrolled during active disease. Sequenced input: peripheral blood. CDR3 residues: CASSPTRTGHNNEQFF. CDR3 in DNA: TGTGCCAGTAGCCCAACGAGGACAGGGCACAACAATGAGCAGTTCTTC.